The 29 T cell receptor beta chains presented below share a single source sample, sequenced in a study of CD8+CD57+ T cells in acquired aplastic anemia. The template for TCR beta VDJ and CDR3 sequence profiling was genomic DNA. Via MiXCR, TCRdb re-called the reads, giving one row per CDR3 protein. Of more than 250,000 distinct CDR3 sequences listed, around 60% are singletons. The sequencing sample was made of sorted CD4+, CD8+, or CD8+CD57+ T cells (not recorded which) from PBMCs. The receptors stem from a human donor with severe aplastic anemia or a healthy control (not recorded which).

The J gene is TRBJ2-7, the V gene TRBV20-1; 7 bases fit TRBD1. Germline V gives CDR1 DFQATT, CDR2 SNEGSKA (reference sequence). V dropped 0 bases and J dropped 2; count of bases not matched to a gene: 4. This CDR3 has 14 residues. This chain's CDR3 is CSARDDRVTYEQYF. The CDR3 region has the DNA TGCAGTGCTAGAGACGACAGGGTCACCTACGAGCAGTACTTC.

About this clonotype: A single base separates this from a much larger clone, so it may be a read error. This rearrangement joins TRBV12-3 or TRBV12-4 to TRBJ1-3; weak D call: TRBD1 (5 bases). This CDR3 is 13 amino acids long. CDR3 in amino acids: CASSLTVGNTVYF. CDR3 DNA sequence: TGTGCCAGCAGTTTGACAGTTGGAAACACCGTATATTTT.

This clonotype was observed at least ten times. V is TRBV6-5 and J is TRBJ2-2; D gene uncertain. This CDR3 is 14 amino acids long. V shed 3 bases and J shed 2 bases, with 7 bases lying between them. Germline V gene data show CDR1 as MNHEY and CDR2 as SVGAGI. The CDR3 bases are TGTGCCAGCAGTTATCGGCCAAACACCGGGGAGCTGTTTTTT. Its translation is CASSYRPNTGELFF.

The rearrangement joins TRBV9 to TRBJ2-3, with D hard to call. The DNA end favors TRBJ1-5, so the J call may be wrong. The CDR3 is made up of 16 amino acids. CDR1 is SGDLS and CDR2 is YYNGEE in the germline V gene. CDR3 region: CASSVGGGREVDTQHF. CDR3 sequence (DNA): TGTGCCAGCAGCGTAGGAGGTGGGAGGGAGGTGGATACGCAGCATTTT.

This clonotype was counted at least ten times. At one of its ends the junction is not consistent with the germline gene, which may arise from a read error. The chain combines TRBV7-7 with TRBJ2-3; perhaps TRBD2 as D (6 bases). This CDR3 spans 15 amino acids. Germline loops: CDR1 SSHAT, CDR2 FNYEAQ (reference sequence). For the CDR3, the DNA is TGTGCTAGCAGCGGCGGGGTAGCGAGCACAGATACGCAGTATTTT. It yields the protein CASSGGVASTDTQYF.

This chain connects TRBV15 to TRBJ2-1; possibly TRBD1 for D (6 bases). The V and J ends lost 8 bases and 7 bases respectively, with 12 bases between them. CDR3 length: 12 amino acids. The germline gives CDR1 LNHNV, CDR2 YYDKDF (reference sequence). CDR3 bases: TGTGCCACCGGCAATACAGGGAATGAGCAGTTCTTC. Translating it yields CATGNTGNEQFF. Full variable domain (outside the CDR3, taken from reference TRBV15 and TRBJ2-1): DAMVIQNPRYQVTQFGKPVTLSCSQTLNHNVMYWYQQKSSQAPKLLFHYYDKDFNNEADTPDNFQSRRPNTSFCFLDIRSPGLGDTAMYLCATGNTGNEQFFGPGTRLTVL.

This clonotype was seen at least ten times. The gene calls are TRBV7-2 and TRBJ2-7, with 11 bases aligning to TRBD2. Per germline, CDR1 SGHTA and CDR2 FQGNSA. CDR3 length: 17 residues. The trim removed 5 bases at V and 6 bases at J, leaving 15 bases unmatched. DNA of the CDR3: TGTGCCAGCAGCCTCCTAACTAGCGGGGGAGTTCAGGTCGAGCAGTACTTC. It encodes CASSLLTSGGVQVEQYF.

The chain employs TRBV7-2 and TRBJ2-7; 9 nucleotides agree with TRBD2. Germline V gene sequence: CDR1 SGHTA, CDR2 FQGNSA. J lost 0 bases, V lost 3 bases, and 3 bases had no gene match. The CDR3 loop spans 15 amino acids. The CDR3 is CASSFTSGLSYEQYF. For the CDR3, the DNA is TGTGCCAGCAGCTTTACTAGCGGGCTCTCCTACGAGCAGTACTTC.

The rearrangement uses TRBV10-3 and TRBJ2-3; 9 bases are shared with TRBD2. Looked up from germline, CDR1 is ENHRY and CDR2 is SYGVKD. The CDR3 runs 15 residues. Trimming at V came to 2 bases and at J to 6 bases, leaving 6 bases not matched to a gene. The CDR3 bases are TGTGCCATCAGTGAGGGGCGGGGGGGGTTCGATACGCAGTATTTT. Amino acids: CAISEGRGGFDTQYF.

The V gene is TRBV2, the J gene TRBJ2-5; D call uncertain. V was pared by 4 bases and J by 7 bases, with 7 bases between. The CDR3 totals 11 residues. The germline V gene has CDR1 SNHLY and CDR2 FYNNEI. CDR3 region: CASSVVGTQYF. In DNA form, the CDR3 reads TGTGCCAGCAGTGTTGTGGGGACCCAGTACTTC.

The genes are TRBV7-6 and TRBJ2-5; a weak D match, TRBD2 (5 bases). The CDR3 contains 15 residues. The V and J ends lost 3 bases and 4 bases respectively, with 15 bases between them. Germline V gene data show CDR1 as SGHVS and CDR2 as FNYEAQ. CDR3 DNA sequence: TGTGCCAGCAGCTTCGGCCCCGGGGAAGGAGAGACCCAGTACTTC. It encodes CASSFGPGEGETQYF.

A remark on this clonotype: This likely comes from a read error, as the CDR3 has no conserved phenylalanine or tryptophan at its end. The rearrangement links TRBV18 to TRBJ1-6, with 8 bases matching TRBD1. Germline CDR1 is KGHSH and CDR2 is LQKENI. The CDR3 is 15 amino acids. V lost 2 bases to trimming and J lost 6 bases; unmatched junction nucleotides: 3. CDR3 in amino acids: CASSPTRGLNSPLHS. CDR3 nucleotide sequence: TGTGCCAGCTCACCAACCAGGGGGCTTAATTCACCCCTCCACTCT.

This rearrangement joins TRBV7-9 to TRBJ1-1; TRBD1 matches 7 bases. This CDR3 is built from 13 residues. V dropped 6 bases and J dropped 5; count of bases not matched to a gene: 6. CDR1 and CDR2 (germline): SEHNR, FQNEAQ (reference sequence). The CDR3 region is CASRQGLMTEAFF. The CDR3 region has the DNA TGTGCCAGCAGACAGGGGTTAATGACTGAAGCTTTCTTT. The complete variable domain, with remaining parts taken from reference TRBV7-9 and TRBJ1-1, reads DTGVSQNPRHKITKRGQNVTFRCDPISEHNRLYWYRQTLGQGPEFLTYFQNEAQLEKSRLLSDRFSAERPKGSFSTLEIQRTEQGDSAMYLCASRQGLMTEAFFGQGTRLTVV.

The chain carries TRBV5-1 and TRBJ1-1; no definite D call. Between the trimmed V and J ends, which lost 3 bases and 3 bases, there was a span of 9 bases. The CDR3 length is 13 residues. Germline lookup yields CDR1 SGHRS and CDR2 YFSETQ. The CDR3 reads CASSYNGDTEAFF. In nucleotides, the CDR3 is TGCGCCAGCAGCTATAACGGGGACACTGAAGCTTTCTTT.

V and J are TRBV27 and TRBJ1-2; TRBD1 matches at 9 bases. CDR1 is MNHEY and CDR2 is SMNVEV in the germline V gene (reference sequence). The junction had 19 bases not matched to a gene; V was cut back by 6 bases and J by 5 bases. The CDR3 is made up of 18 amino acids. CDR3 sequence: CASSLRGTGKGIGYGYTF. The CDR3 DNA reads TGTGCCAGCAGCCTCCGTGGGACAGGGAAAGGAATCGGGTATGGCTACACCTTC.

The sample holds a few counts of this clonotype. This chain links TRBV2 with TRBJ2-5; TRBD1 is a possible D gene (5 bases). The CDR3 totals 15 residues. The V gene lost 1 base and the J gene lost 5 bases, with 14 bases spanning the gap. The V gene's germline CDR1 is SNHLY and CDR2 FYNNEI. The CDR3 sequence is CASSEVQAGWETQYF. Written as DNA, the CDR3 is TGTGCCAGCAGTGAAGTCCAGGCAGGGTGGGAGACCCAGTACTTC.

This clonotype appeared a few times. This sequence joins TRBV7-9 and TRBJ2-7, with 12 bases matching TRBD2. V gave up 1 base and J gave up 3 bases; unmatched junction bases: 7. CDR3 length equals 17 residues. Germline values: CDR1 SEHNR, CDR2 FQNEAQ (reference sequence). Here the CDR3 DNA reads TGTGCCAGCAGCTTAGGACTAGCGGGGGAATGGGGCTACGAGCAGTACTTC. It is translated as CASSLGLAGEWGYEQYF. The whole variable domain, remainder taken from reference TRBV7-9 and TRBJ2-7, is DTGVSQNPRHKITKRGQNVTFRCDPISEHNRLYWYRQTLGQGPEFLTYFQNEAQLEKSRLLSDRFSAERPKGSFSTLEIQRTEQGDSAMYLCASSLGLAGEWGYEQYFGPGTRLTVT.

This clonotype was picked up a small number of times. The rearrangement links TRBV2 to TRBJ2-7; TRBD2 is a possible D gene (5 bases). The CDR3 loop spans 13 amino acids. Per the germline V gene, CDR1 is SNHLY and CDR2 is FYNNEI. The germline V and J ends were trimmed by 7 bases and 5 bases, with 15 bases remaining between them. CDR3 bases: TGTGCCAGCAAGGTCTCCCTAGCCCACGAGCAGTACTTC. Its protein is CASKVSLAHEQYF.

This clonotype was seen many times. The chain carries TRBV19 and TRBJ2-3; TRBD2 agrees at 9 bases. J lost 2 bases, V lost 1 base, and 4 bases had no gene match. The CDR3 has 16 residues. Germline V lookup: CDR1 LNHDA, CDR2 SQIVND (reference sequence). The CDR3 DNA sequence: TGTGCCAGTAGTATAGGTCTAGCGGGGATCACAGATACGCAGTATTTT. Protein product: CASSIGLAGITDTQYF.

This clonotype occurred a few times. The chain combines TRBV7-2 with TRBJ2-2; D remains unclear. The CDR3 covers 11 residues. Germline V gives CDR1 SGHTA, CDR2 FQGNSA. The V gene lost 6 bases and the J gene lost 6 bases, with 5 bases spanning the gap. As DNA, the CDR3 is TGTGCCAGCAGGTATTCCGGGGAGCTGTTTTTT. Its protein is CASRYSGELFF. The complete variable domain, with remaining parts taken from reference TRBV7-2 and TRBJ2-2, reads GAGVSQSPSNKVTEKGKDVELRCDPISGHTALYWYRQSLGQGLEFLIYFQGNSAPDKSGLPSDRFSAERTGGSVSTLTIQRTQQEDSAVYLCASRYSGELFFGEGSRLTVL.

CDR3 coding DNA: TGTGCCAGCAGCCCAGCGAGGACAGGGGGAAATAATGAGCAGTTCTTC. Its protein is CASSPARTGGNNEQFF. This chain connects TRBV7-6 to TRBJ2-1, with 10 bases fitting TRBD1. This CDR3 is 16 amino acids long. J was trimmed by 7 bases and V by 5 bases; bases with no gene match: 11. Per the germline V gene, CDR1 is SGHVS and CDR2 is FNYEAQ.

This clonotype was seen repeatedly, ten times or more. The chain combines TRBV12-3 or TRBV12-4 with TRBJ2-5; D might be TRBD1 (5 bases). CDR3 length: 14 amino acids. The V end lost 0 bases, the J end lost 5 bases, and 10 bases lay between the germline ends. CDR3 sequence (DNA): TGTGCCAGCAGTTTAGCACTGGGGCTTGAGACCCAGTACTTC. It specifies CASSLALGLETQYF.

The chain has TRBV12-3 or TRBV12-4 and TRBJ1-1; a possible D gene is TRBD1 (5 bases). CDR3 length: 14 amino acids. V lost 7 bases to trimming and J lost 0 bases, with 12 bases between them. The CDR3 DNA follows: TGTGCCAGCATGTGGGGGAGTTTGAACACTGAAGCTTTCTTT. This sequence encodes CASMWGSLNTEAFF.

This clonotype was seen repeatedly, ten times or more. The chain is built from TRBV6-5 and TRBJ2-2; perhaps TRBD2 as D (6 bases). Germline V gene sequence: CDR1 MNHEY, CDR2 SVGAGI. Trimming took 0 bases from V and 1 from J, leaving 12 bases between them. The CDR3 runs 17 residues. For the CDR3, the DNA is TGTGCCAGCAGTTACTCGCGGGGTTGGGAGAACACCGGGGAGCTGTTTTTT. Residues: CASSYSRGWENTGELFF.

This clonotype has ten or more counts. The chain uses TRBV7-3 and TRBJ2-7, with 8 bases fitting TRBD2. V lost 5 bases to trimming and J lost 3 bases; unmatched junction nucleotides: 3. Germline V gives CDR1 SGHTA, CDR2 FQGTGA. The CDR3 runs to 13 residues. CDR3 protein: CASSPGGGYEQYF. In DNA form, the CDR3 reads TGTGCCAGCAGCCCCGGGGGGGGCTACGAGCAGTACTTC.

The rearrangement joins TRBV19 to TRBJ2-3; possibly TRBD1 or TRBD2 for D (5 bases each). The germline V gene has CDR1 LNHDA and CDR2 SQIVND (reference sequence). The CDR3 has 13 amino acids. V shed 11 bases and J shed 5 bases, with 17 bases lying between them. The DNA for the CDR3 is TGTGCCTCTAGTTGGGACCTTCGAGATACGCAGTATTTT. It codes for CASSWDLRDTQYF.

The chain links TRBV19 to TRBJ1-1; D is unresolved. With 1 base removed from V and 3 bases from J, the gap between germline ends came to 12 bases. The germline V gene has CDR1 LNHDA and CDR2 SQIVND (reference sequence). The CDR3 spans 15 residues. CDR3 DNA: TGTGCCAGTAGTATAGCCCCGAACAAGTACACTGAAGCTTTCTTT. Its protein product is CASSIAPNKYTEAFF.

This clonotype showed up just a few times. The chain has TRBV7-2 and TRBJ2-7; possible D gene TRBD1, 6 bases. Trimming removed 5 bases at V and 6 bases at J, with 23 bases between. The CDR3 consists of 16 residues. In germline, CDR1 is SGHTA, CDR2 FQGNSA. This CDR3 is CASSTDLVGQGSEQYF. In DNA form, the CDR3 reads TGTGCCAGCAGCACCGACTTAGTAGGGCAGGGGAGCGAGCAGTACTTC.

This clonotype was counted ten times or more. The limits of the CDR3 on the DNA are not certain, so only TCRdb's listed CDR3 is given. The V gene is TRBV20-1, the J gene TRBJ1-5. The CDR3 is 16 residues long, counting both termini. Germline values: CDR1 DFQATT, CDR2 SNEGSKA (reference sequence). CDR3 loop: CSARGFGDGSNQPRHF.